The 8 T cell receptor beta chains reported below all come from one sample, sequenced in a study of T cell responses to AZD1222 COVID-19 vaccine. Profiling relied on immunoSEQ multiplex PCR, and the TCRdb table lists in-frame clones only, not all of them. In the table there are about 110,000 clones, 80% to 95% of which are singletons. The sequencing used peripheral blood, collected 28 days after the second AZD1222 dose. These receptors came from an adult who received the AZD1222 COVID-19 vaccine.

This chain uses TRBV18 with TRBJ2-2, with a weak D call TRBD2 (5 bases). V was shortened by 7 bases and J by 1 base, with 16 bases between the two germline ends. Germline CDR1 and CDR2: KGHSH and LQKENI. The CDR3 is 16 amino acids. The chain's CDR3 is CASWLGLEMNTGELFF. Here the CDR3 DNA reads TGTGCCAGCTGGCTAGGACTGGAGATGAACACCGGGGAGCTGTTTTTT.

The chain joins TRBV5-1 to TRBJ1-1, with TRBD1 identical over 8 bases. This CDR3 region has 13 residues. Germline V gives CDR1 SGHRS, CDR2 YFSETQ. The V gene end was trimmed by 4 bases and the J gene end by 8 bases; junction bases not matched to a gene: 7. Written as DNA, the CDR3 is TGCGCCAGCAGCACCCGGACAGGGAGAGAAGCTTTCTTT. Encoded protein: CASSTRTGREAFF. The full variable domain, with the rest looked up from reference TRBV5-1 and TRBJ1-1, is KAGVTQTPRYLIKTRGQQVTLSCSPISGHRSVSWYQQTPGQGLQFLFEYFSETQRNKGNFPGRFSGRQFSNSRSEMNVSTLELGDSALYLCASSTRTGREAFFGQGTRLTVV.

The gene calls are TRBV7-9 and TRBJ1-5, with unresolved D. The V gene's germline CDR1 is SEHNR and CDR2 FQNEAQ (reference sequence). V was pared by 5 bases and J by 0 bases, with 8 bases between. The CDR3 is 14 residues long. The CDR3 reads CASSPQYSNQPQHF. CDR3 nucleotide sequence: TGTGCCAGCAGCCCGCAGTATAGCAATCAGCCCCAGCATTTT.

The chain couples TRBV20-1 to TRBJ2-7, with a tentative D call TRBD2 (5 bases). There are 10 residues in the CDR3. In germline, CDR1 is DFQATT, CDR2 SNEGSKA (reference sequence). V lost 6 bases and J 2 bases, leaving 5 bases between the germline ends. The CDR3 region is CSAGAYEQYF. CDR3 bases: TGCAGTGCCGGGGCCTACGAGCAGTACTTC.

The chain recombines TRBV2 with TRBJ1-5; TRBD1 might be the D (5 bases). The CDR3 runs to 13 residues. V lost 5 bases and J lost 5, with 10 bases in between. CDR1 is SNHLY and CDR2 is FYNNEI in the germline V gene. CDR3 amino acids: CASSIRGDQPQHF. In DNA, the CDR3 is TGTGCCAGCAGTATACGGGGCGATCAGCCCCAGCATTTT.

The chain links TRBV19 to TRBJ2-7, with D unresolved. Germline lookup yields CDR1 LNHDA and CDR2 SQIVND (reference sequence). The CDR3 spans 12 residues. V lost 4 bases to trimming and J lost 5 bases, with 9 bases between them. CDR3 DNA sequence: TGTGCCAGTAGTAAACACTCGGACGAGCAGTACTTC. Its translation is CASSKHSDEQYF. The whole variable domain, remainder taken from reference TRBV19 and TRBJ2-7, is DGGITQSPKYLFRKEGQNVTLSCEQNLNHDAMYWYRQDPGQGLRLIYYSQIVNDFQKGDIAEGYSVSREKKESFPLTVTSAQKNPTAFYLCASSKHSDEQYFGPGTRLTVT.

V gene TRBV5-5 combines with J gene TRBJ1-4, with D tentatively TRBD1 (5 bases). The germline CDR1 and CDR2 sequences are SGHKS and YYEKEE (reference sequence). The CDR3 is 15 amino acids. Trimming cost V 3 bases and J 5 bases, with 14 bases left between them. CDR3 in DNA: TGTGCCAGCAGCTCGACTGGGACGGGCAATGAAAAACTGTTTTTT. Its translation is CASSSTGTGNEKLFF.

The table lists this clone with a few counts. The chain uses TRBV15 and TRBJ2-7; no clear D gene. This CDR3 spans 12 amino acids. Trimming took off 5 bases at V and 0 bases at J, with 5 bases between the two ends. Germline loops: CDR1 LNHNV, CDR2 YYDKDF (reference sequence). Here the CDR3 DNA reads TGTGCCACCAGCCTCGGCTCCTACGAGCAGTACTTC. Residues: CATSLGSYEQYF.